The 20 T cell receptor beta chains in this list originate from one sample, sequenced in a study of shared clonotypes between healthy human individuals. CD8 cells classed as naive were CD45RO-negative and positively selected for CCR7, excluding terminally differentiated effector memory CD45RA+ cells. Data came from immunoSEQ multiplex PCR; TCRdb stores just in-frame clones and leaves some out. Among hundreds of thousands of clones listed, roughly 96% were seen once. The sequenced sample was naive CD8+ T cells sorted from blood. The receptors stem from a woman aged 25 to 45 in good health.

The rearrangement joins TRBV27 to TRBJ2-5; TRBD2 aligns across 8 bases. The J call may be incorrect, as the DNA end agrees better with TRBJ2-7. This CDR3 is 14 amino acids long. Germline V gene sequence: CDR1 MNHEY, CDR2 SMNVEV (reference sequence). The CDR3 loop reads CASSLSGSGYEQYF. The DNA of the CDR3 is TGTGCCAGCAGTTTGAGCGGGAGTGGGTACGAGCAGTACTTC.

This clone was counted between two and nine times. This rearrangement joins TRBV10-1 to TRBJ2-7; no clear D. The CDR3 is 14 amino acids. Trimming took 0 bases from V and 7 from J, leaving 13 bases between them. CDR1 and CDR2 (germline): WNHNN, SYGVQD (reference sequence). The DNA for the CDR3 is TGCGCCAGCAGTGAGTCGCCGGGTTCAGAGGAGCAGTACTTC. Amino acid sequence: CASSESPGSEEQYF.

The rearrangement joins TRBV20-1 to TRBJ2-1, with D hard to call. The CDR3 is 10 amino acids. V lost 4 bases and J lost 14, with 12 bases in between. Germline values: CDR1 DFQATT, CDR2 SNEGSKA (reference sequence). CDR3 residues: CSATENLEFF. The CDR3 DNA reads TGCAGTGCTACCGAAAATCTGGAGTTCTTC.

This chain joins TRBV27 and TRBJ2-7; 10 bases are shared with TRBD1. Per the germline V gene, CDR1 is MNHEY and CDR2 is SMNVEV (reference sequence). This CDR3 has 15 amino acids. With 2 bases clipped from V and 5 bases from J, the junction kept 6 bases outside the gene matches. In DNA form, the CDR3 reads TGTGCCAGCAGTTTAACGACAGGGGGCTACGACGAGCAGTACTTC. Protein sequence: CASSLTTGGYDEQYF.

The chain couples TRBV29-1 to TRBJ2-5; a weak D match, TRBD1 (6 bases). Trimming took off 8 bases at V and 2 bases at J, with 9 bases between the two ends. From germline, CDR1 is SQVTM and CDR2 ANQGSEA. CDR3 length: 11 amino acids. The CDR3 region has the DNA TGCAGCATTCAGGGGCAAGAGACCCAGTACTTC. It is translated as CSIQGQETQYF.

In its sample, this clone was seen a few times. The gene calls are TRBV2 and TRBJ1-1; perhaps TRBD1 as D (6 bases). V was shortened by 8 bases and J by 1 base, with 14 bases between the two germline ends. Germline V lookup: CDR1 SNHLY, CDR2 FYNNEI. There are 14 residues in the CDR3. This chain's CDR3 is CASCLGQRNTEAFF. For the CDR3, the DNA is TGTGCCAGCTGCCTGGGACAACGGAACACTGAAGCTTTCTTT. Together with reference TRBV2 and TRBJ1-1, the CDR3 gives the full variable domain: EPEVTQTPSHQVTQMGQEVILRCVPISNHLYFYWYRQILGQKVEFLVSFYNNEISEKSEIFDDQFSVERPDGSNFTLKIRSTKLEDSAMYFCASCLGQRNTEAFFGQGTRLTVV.

The V and J genes are TRBV11-2 and TRBJ1-2; tentatively, D is TRBD1 (6 bases). Per germline, CDR1 SGHAT and CDR2 FQNNGV. V lost 1 base to trimming and J lost 3 bases, with 21 bases between them. The CDR3 sequence is 18 residues long. Here the CDR3 reads CASSLGWPRGEEYYGYTF. The CDR3 DNA sequence: TGTGCCAGCAGCTTAGGTTGGCCCAGGGGAGAGGAATACTATGGCTACACCTTC.

The chain joins TRBV11-2 to TRBJ1-3; a possible D gene is TRBD1 (5 bases). The CDR3 has 14 residues. The V and J ends lost 2 bases and 4 bases respectively, with 9 bases between them. Germline values: CDR1 SGHAT, CDR2 FQNNGV. The DNA of the CDR3 is TGTGCCAGCAGCTTACCAGGGCCCGGAAACACCATATATTTT. Its protein product is CASSLPGPGNTIYF.

J is TRBJ2-1 and V is TRBV2; D perhaps matches TRBD2 (5 bases). V shed 4 bases and J shed 9 bases, with 13 bases lying between them. The germline V gene has CDR1 SNHLY and CDR2 FYNNEI. CDR3 size: 13 residues. This chain's CDR3 is CASSGAKAGEQFF. CDR3 nucleotide sequence: TGTGCCAGCAGTGGCGCGAAGGCGGGTGAGCAGTTCTTC. Supplemented by reference TRBV2 and TRBJ2-1, the full variable domain reads EPEVTQTPSHQVTQMGQEVILRCVPISNHLYFYWYRQILGQKVEFLVSFYNNEISEKSEIFDDQFSVERPDGSNFTLKIRSTKLEDSAMYFCASSGAKAGEQFFGPGTRLTVL.

This clone showed up just once. This rearrangement joins TRBV9 to TRBJ2-1, with D tentatively TRBD1 (6 bases). V was pared by 0 bases and J by 3 bases, with 7 bases between. Germline V lookup: CDR1 SGDLS, CDR2 YYNGEE. There are 14 residues in the CDR3. The CDR3 coding sequence is TGTGCCAGCAGCGTAGAGGACAGCTACAATGAGCAGTTCTTC. This sequence encodes CASSVEDSYNEQFF. Looking up the rest from reference TRBV9 and TRBJ2-1 gives the full variable domain: DSGVTQTPKHLITATGQRVTLRCSPRSGDLSVYWYQQSLDQGLQFLIQYYNGEERAKGNILERFSAQQFPDLHSELNLSSLELGDSALYFCASSVEDSYNEQFFGPGTRLTVL.

The rearrangement joins TRBV5-1 to TRBJ2-7, with 10 bases lining up with TRBD1. The CDR3 length is 15 residues. Losses at the gene ends were 3 bases for V and 3 bases for J; bases not matched to a gene: 6. Germline values: CDR1 SGHRS, CDR2 YFSETQ. As DNA, the CDR3 is TGCGCCAGCAGCTACCGGGACAGGGGTGGCTACGAGCAGTACTTC. As protein: CASSYRDRGGYEQYF.

This clone was counted once. The chain is built from TRBV19 and TRBJ2-1, with 10 bases aligning to TRBD1. There are 15 residues in the CDR3. V trimming: 6 bases; J trimming: 10 bases; junction bases outside the gene matches: 12. Per the germline V gene, CDR1 is LNHDA and CDR2 is SQIVND (reference sequence). CDR3: CASRNRDRGVVEQFF. Here the CDR3 DNA reads TGTGCCAGTAGGAACCGGGACAGGGGAGTTGTAGAGCAGTTCTTC.

The V and J genes are TRBV28 and TRBJ2-7; TRBD1 matches 12 bases. This CDR3 spans 17 amino acids. CDR1 MDHEN and CDR2 SYDVKM come from the germline V gene. The junction had 13 bases not matched to a gene; V was cut back by 5 bases and J by 5 bases. CDR3 DNA sequence: TGTGCCAGCAGTCTAAAGATTGGGGGACAGGGGGCCGACGAGCAGTACTTC. Residues: CASSLKIGGQGADEQYF.

This chain links TRBV2 with TRBJ1-1; unclear D gene. With 2 bases removed from V and 8 bases from J, the gap between germline ends came to 6 bases. Germline CDR1 is SNHLY and CDR2 is FYNNEI. CDR3 size: 11 residues. The CDR3 DNA reads as TGTGCCAGCAGTGAACCGGACGAAGCTTTCTTT. As protein: CASSEPDEAFF.

The chain uses TRBV5-4 and TRBJ1-4; TRBD1 agrees at 8 bases. CDR3 size: 13 residues. V was pared by 5 bases and J by 7 bases, with 4 bases of the junction left unmatched. Per germline, CDR1 SGHNT and CDR2 YYREEE (reference sequence). For the CDR3, the DNA is TGTGCCAGCAGTGGACAGGGTTCTGAAAAACTGTTTTTT. Encoded protein: CASSGQGSEKLFF.

The gene calls are TRBV5-6 and TRBJ2-7, with D tentatively TRBD1 or TRBD2 (5 bases each). CDR3 length: 13 residues. Trimming stripped 4 bases from V and 6 bases from J, with 14 bases between. Germline assignment: CDR1 SGHDT and CDR2 YYEEEE. CDR3 region: CASSQGPSSEQYF. CDR3 in DNA: TGTGCCAGCAGCCAGGGACCGTCATCCGAGCAGTACTTC.

V is TRBV14 and J is TRBJ1-2; D remains ambiguous. From germline, CDR1 is SGHDN and CDR2 FVKESK. The CDR3 length is 14 residues. Between the trimmed V and J ends, which lost 0 bases and 2 bases, there was a span of 7 bases. The CDR3 DNA sequence: TGTGCCAGCAGCCAAGAGTCGGGGAACTATGGCTACACCTTC. Translating gives CASSQESGNYGYTF. Drawing the rest from reference TRBV14 and TRBJ1-2, the complete variable domain is EAGVTQFPSHSVIEKGQTVTLRCDPISGHDNLYWYRRVMGKEIKFLLHFVKESKQDESGMPNNRFLAERTGGTYSTLKVQPAELEDSGVYFCASSQESGNYGYTFGSGTRLTVV.

The gene calls are TRBV4-2 and TRBJ2-1; no clear D. CDR1 and CDR2 from the germline V gene are LGHNA and YNFKEQ. CDR3 length: 17 residues. Between the trimmed V and J ends, which lost 0 bases and 0 bases, there was a span of 12 bases. In DNA form, the CDR3 reads TGTGCCAGCAGCCAAGAAACCGGGCTGTACTCCTACAATGAGCAGTTCTTC. Translated: CASSQETGLYSYNEQFF.

This chain uses TRBV27 with TRBJ2-7; 9 bases align to TRBD2. Losses at the gene ends were 6 bases for V and 0 bases for J; bases not matched to a gene: 6. CDR1 and CDR2 (germline): MNHEY, SMNVEV (reference sequence). There are 15 residues in the CDR3. DNA for the CDR3: TGTGCCAGCAGCTATAGCGGGGGAATCTCCTACGAGCAGTACTTC. Its protein product is CASSYSGGISYEQYF.

The chain recombines TRBV13 with TRBJ2-7, with 14 bases identical to TRBD2. V lost 5 bases to trimming and J lost 5 bases; unmatched junction nucleotides: 8. This CDR3 is built from 16 residues. The germline V gene has CDR1 PRHDT and CDR2 FYEKMQ (reference sequence). CDR3 sequence reads: CASSLSTSGRADEQYF. The CDR3 DNA sequence: TGTGCCAGCAGCCTATCGACTAGCGGGAGGGCCGACGAGCAGTACTTC.